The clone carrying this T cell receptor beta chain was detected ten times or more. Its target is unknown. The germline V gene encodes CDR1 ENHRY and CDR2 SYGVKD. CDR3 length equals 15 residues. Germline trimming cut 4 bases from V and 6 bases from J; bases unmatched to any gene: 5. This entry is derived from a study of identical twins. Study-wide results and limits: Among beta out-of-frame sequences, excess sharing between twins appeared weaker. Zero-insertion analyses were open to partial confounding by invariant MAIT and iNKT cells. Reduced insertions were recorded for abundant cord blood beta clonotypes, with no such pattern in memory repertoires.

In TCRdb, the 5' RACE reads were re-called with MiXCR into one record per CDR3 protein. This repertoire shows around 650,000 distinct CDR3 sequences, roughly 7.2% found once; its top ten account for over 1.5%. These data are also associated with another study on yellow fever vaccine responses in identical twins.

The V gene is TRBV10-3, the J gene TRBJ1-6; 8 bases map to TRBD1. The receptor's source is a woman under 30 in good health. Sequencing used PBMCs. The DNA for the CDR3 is TGTGCCATCAGTGGGCGGACAGGGTTTAATTCACCCCTCCACTTT. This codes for CAISGRTGFNSPLHF.